This TCR beta chain was observed in a study of cytomegalovirus exposure and HLA in healthy donors. The primer mix had 60 Vbeta and 13 Jbeta primers. Sequencing was performed with immunoSEQ multiplex PCR; in TCRdb, only in-frame clones are kept and a portion is missing. The sample contains about 240,000 clones, approximately 82% of which appear only once. Of note for this clone: What it recognizes is unknown.

The junction had 10 bases not matched to a gene; V was cut back by 3 bases and J by 2 bases. Germline values: CDR1 SGHRS, CDR2 YFSETQ. This CDR3 is 19 amino acids long. The study, taken as a whole, reports: A later analysis found most CMV-associated TCR beta chains apparently HLA-restricted.

This TCR was recovered from a woman aged 55-69 years in good health and CMV-seropositive. The sequenced sample was PBMCs. The gene calls are TRBV5-1 and TRBJ2-1; 14 bases fit TRBD2. The CDR3 region is CASSSKVTSGREPYNEQFF. As DNA, the CDR3 is TGCGCCAGCAGCTCCAAAGTGACTAGCGGGAGGGAGCCCTACAATGAGCAGTTCTTC.